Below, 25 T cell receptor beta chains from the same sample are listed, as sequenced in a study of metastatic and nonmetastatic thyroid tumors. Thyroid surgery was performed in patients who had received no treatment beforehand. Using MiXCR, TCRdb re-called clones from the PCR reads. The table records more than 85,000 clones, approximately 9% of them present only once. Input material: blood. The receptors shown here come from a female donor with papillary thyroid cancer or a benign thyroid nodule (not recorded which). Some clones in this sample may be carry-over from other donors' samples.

The CDR3 loop reads CASSQVLGRGHEQFF. DNA for the CDR3: TGTGCCAGCAGCCAAGTACTCGGGAGGGGGCATGAGCAGTTCTTC. J is TRBJ2-1 and V is TRBV14; maybe TRBD2 (8 bases). V lost 1 base and J lost 8, with 15 bases in between. The CDR3 has 15 residues. Germline V CDR1 and CDR2: SGHDN, FVKESK.

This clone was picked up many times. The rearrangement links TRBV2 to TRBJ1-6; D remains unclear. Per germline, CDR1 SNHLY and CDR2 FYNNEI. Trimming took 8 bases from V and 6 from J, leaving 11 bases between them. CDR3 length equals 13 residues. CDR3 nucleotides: TGTGCCAGCTCTTTGAGTGCTAATTCACCCCTCCACTTT. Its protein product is CASSLSANSPLHF. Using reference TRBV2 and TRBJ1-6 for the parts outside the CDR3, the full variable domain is EPEVTQTPSHQVTQMGQEVILRCVPISNHLYFYWYRQILGQKVEFLVSFYNNEISEKSEIFDDQFSVERPDGSNFTLKIRSTKLEDSAMYFCASSLSANSPLHFGNGTRLTVT.

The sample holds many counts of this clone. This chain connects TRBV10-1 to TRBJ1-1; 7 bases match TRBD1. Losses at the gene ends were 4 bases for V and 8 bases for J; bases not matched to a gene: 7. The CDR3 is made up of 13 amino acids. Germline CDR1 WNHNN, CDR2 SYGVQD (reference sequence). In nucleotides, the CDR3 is TGCGCCAGCAGTGGCCTCGACAGGGAGGAAGCTTTCTTT. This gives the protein CASSGLDREEAFF.

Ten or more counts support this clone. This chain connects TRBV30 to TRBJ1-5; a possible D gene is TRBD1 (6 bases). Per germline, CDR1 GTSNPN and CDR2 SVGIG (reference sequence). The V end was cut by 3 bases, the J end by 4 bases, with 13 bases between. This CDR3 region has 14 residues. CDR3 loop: CAWSKGTPNQPQHF. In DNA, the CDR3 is TGTGCCTGGAGCAAAGGGACACCAAATCAGCCCCAGCATTTT.

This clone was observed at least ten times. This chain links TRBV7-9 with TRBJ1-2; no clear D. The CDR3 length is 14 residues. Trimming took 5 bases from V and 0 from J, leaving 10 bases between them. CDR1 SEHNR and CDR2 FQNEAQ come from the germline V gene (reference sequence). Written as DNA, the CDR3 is TGTGCCAGCAGCCGTGGAGGTGCTAACTATGGCTACACCTTC. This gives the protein CASSRGGANYGYTF. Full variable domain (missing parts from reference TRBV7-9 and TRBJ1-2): DTGVSQNPRHKITKRGQNVTFRCDPISEHNRLYWYRQTLGQGPEFLTYFQNEAQLEKSRLLSDRFSAERPKGSFSTLEIQRTEQGDSAMYLCASSRGGANYGYTFGSGTRLTVV.

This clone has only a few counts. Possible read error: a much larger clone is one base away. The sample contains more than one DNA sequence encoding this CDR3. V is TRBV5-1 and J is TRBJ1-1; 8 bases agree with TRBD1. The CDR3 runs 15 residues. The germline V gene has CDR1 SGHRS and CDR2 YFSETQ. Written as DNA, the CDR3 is TGCGCCAGCAGCGAGTGGACAGGGCGCGACACTGAGGCTTTCTTT. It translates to CASSEWTGRDTEAFF.

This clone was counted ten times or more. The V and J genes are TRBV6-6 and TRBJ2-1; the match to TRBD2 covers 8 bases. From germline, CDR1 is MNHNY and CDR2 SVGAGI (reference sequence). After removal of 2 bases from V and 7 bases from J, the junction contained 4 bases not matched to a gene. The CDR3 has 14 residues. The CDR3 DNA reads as TGTGCCAGCAGTTACGGGCGGGGGGATAATGAGCAGTTCTTC. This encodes CASSYGRGDNEQFF.

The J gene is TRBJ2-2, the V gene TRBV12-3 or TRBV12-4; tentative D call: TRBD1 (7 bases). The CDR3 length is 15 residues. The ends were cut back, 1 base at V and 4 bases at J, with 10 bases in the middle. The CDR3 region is CASSLGQGGTGELFF. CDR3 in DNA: TGTGCCAGCAGTTTAGGTCAGGGGGGCACCGGGGAGCTGTTTTTT.

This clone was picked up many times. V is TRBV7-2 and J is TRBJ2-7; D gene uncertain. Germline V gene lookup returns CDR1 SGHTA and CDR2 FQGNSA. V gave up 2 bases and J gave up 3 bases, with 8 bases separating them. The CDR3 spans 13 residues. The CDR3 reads CASSLKLNYEQYF. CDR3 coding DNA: TGTGCCAGCAGCTTAAAATTGAACTACGAGCAGTACTTC.

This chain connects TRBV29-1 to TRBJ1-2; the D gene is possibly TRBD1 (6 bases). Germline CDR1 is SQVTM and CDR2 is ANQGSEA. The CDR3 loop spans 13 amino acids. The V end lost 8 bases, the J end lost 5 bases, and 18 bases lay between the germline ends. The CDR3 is CSLWTEGIYGYTF. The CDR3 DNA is TGCAGCCTATGGACAGAAGGGATATATGGCTACACCTTC.

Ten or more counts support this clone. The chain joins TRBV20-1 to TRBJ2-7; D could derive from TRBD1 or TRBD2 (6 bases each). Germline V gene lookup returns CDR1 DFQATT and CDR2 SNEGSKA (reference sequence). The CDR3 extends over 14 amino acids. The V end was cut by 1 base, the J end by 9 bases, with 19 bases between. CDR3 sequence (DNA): TGCAGTGCTAGAGGAATAAGGGGGGCCGGGGGGCAGTACTTC. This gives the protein CSARGIRGAGGQYF.

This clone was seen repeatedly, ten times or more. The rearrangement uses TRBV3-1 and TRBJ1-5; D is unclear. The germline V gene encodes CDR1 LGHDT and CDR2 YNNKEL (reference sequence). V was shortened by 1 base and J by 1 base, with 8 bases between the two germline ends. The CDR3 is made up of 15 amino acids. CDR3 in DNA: TGTGCCAGCAGCCAAGGAGGAAACAGCAATCAGCCCCAGCATTTT. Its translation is CASSQGGNSNQPQHF.

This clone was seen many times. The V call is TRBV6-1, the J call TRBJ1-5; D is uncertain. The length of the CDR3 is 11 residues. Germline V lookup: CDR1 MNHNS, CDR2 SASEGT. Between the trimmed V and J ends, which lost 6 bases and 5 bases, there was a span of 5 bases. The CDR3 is CASSRYQPQHF. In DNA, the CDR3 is TGTGCCAGCAGCCGCTATCAGCCCCAGCATTTT.

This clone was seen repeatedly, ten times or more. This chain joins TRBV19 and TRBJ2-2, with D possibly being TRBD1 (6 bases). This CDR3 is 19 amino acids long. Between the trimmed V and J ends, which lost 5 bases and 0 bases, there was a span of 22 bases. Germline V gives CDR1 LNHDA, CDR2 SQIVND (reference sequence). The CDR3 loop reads CASSRRDKYPYSNTGELFF. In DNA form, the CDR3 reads TGTGCCAGTAGTCGTCGGGACAAGTACCCTTATTCGAACACCGGGGAGCTGTTTTTT. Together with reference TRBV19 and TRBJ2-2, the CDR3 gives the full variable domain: DGGITQSPKYLFRKEGQNVTLSCEQNLNHDAMYWYRQDPGQGLRLIYYSQIVNDFQKGDIAEGYSVSREKKESFPLTVTSAQKNPTAFYLCASSRRDKYPYSNTGELFFGEGSRLTVL.

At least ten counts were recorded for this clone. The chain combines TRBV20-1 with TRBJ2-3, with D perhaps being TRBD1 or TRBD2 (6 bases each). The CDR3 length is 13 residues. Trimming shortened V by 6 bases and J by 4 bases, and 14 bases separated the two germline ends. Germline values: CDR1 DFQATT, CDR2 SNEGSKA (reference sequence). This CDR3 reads CSARRGRSDTQYF. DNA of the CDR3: TGCAGTGCCCGAAGGGGGAGGTCAGATACGCAGTATTTT.

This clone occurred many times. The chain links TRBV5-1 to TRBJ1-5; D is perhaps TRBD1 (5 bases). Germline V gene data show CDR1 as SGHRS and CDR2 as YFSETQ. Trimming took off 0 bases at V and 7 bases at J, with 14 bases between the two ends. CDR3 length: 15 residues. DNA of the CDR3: TGCGCCAGCAGCTTGGATGCGGCAGGGAAACAGCCCCAGCATTTT. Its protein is CASSLDAAGKQPQHF.

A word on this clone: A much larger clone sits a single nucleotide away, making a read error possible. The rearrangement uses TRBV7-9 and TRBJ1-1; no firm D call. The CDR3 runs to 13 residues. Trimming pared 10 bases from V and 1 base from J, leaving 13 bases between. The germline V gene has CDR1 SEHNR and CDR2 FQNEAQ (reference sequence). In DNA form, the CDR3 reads TGTGCCACTGTCGACGGCACGAACACTGAAGCTTTCTTT. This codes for CATVDGTNTEAFF.

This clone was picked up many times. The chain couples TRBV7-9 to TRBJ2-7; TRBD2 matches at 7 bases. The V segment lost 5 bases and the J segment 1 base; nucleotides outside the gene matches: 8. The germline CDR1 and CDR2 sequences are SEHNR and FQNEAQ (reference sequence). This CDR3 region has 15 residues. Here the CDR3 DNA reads TGTGCCAGCAGCCTACTAGCGTCTATATCCTACGAGCAGTACTTC. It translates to CASSLLASISYEQYF.

The CDR3 loop is CASSVEPVVATDTQYF. CDR3 DNA: TGTGCCAGCAGCGTAGAGCCCGTGGTGGCCACAGATACGCAGTATTTT. The chain has TRBV9 and TRBJ2-3; D remains unclear. Looked up from germline, CDR1 is SGDLS and CDR2 is YYNGEE. Trimming took 0 bases from V and 2 from J, leaving 13 bases between them. The CDR3 totals 16 residues.

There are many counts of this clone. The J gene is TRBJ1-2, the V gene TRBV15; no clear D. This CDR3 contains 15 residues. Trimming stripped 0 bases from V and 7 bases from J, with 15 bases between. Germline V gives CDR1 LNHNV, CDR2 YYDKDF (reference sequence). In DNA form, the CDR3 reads TGTGCCACCAGCAGAGAAGTGACGGGAGTTGGTGGCTACACCTTC. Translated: CATSREVTGVGGYTF.

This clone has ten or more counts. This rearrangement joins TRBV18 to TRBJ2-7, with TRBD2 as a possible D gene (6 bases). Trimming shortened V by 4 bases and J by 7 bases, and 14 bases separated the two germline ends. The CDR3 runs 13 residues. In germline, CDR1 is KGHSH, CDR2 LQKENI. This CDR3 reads CASSLVGAGEQYF. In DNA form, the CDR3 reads TGTGCCAGCTCACTGGTCGGTGCGGGAGAGCAGTACTTC.

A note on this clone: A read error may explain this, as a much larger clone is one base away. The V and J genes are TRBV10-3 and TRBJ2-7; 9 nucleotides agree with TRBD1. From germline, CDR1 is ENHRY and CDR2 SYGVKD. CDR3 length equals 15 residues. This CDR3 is CAIIESGTGSYEQYF. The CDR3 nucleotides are TGTGCCATCATTGAGTCCGGGACAGGGTCTTACGAGCAGTACTTC.

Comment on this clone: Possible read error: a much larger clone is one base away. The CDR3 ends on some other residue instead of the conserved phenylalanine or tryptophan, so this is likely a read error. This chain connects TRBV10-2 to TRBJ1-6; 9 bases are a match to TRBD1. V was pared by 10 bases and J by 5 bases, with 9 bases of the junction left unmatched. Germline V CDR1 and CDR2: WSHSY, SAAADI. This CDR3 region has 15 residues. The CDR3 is CATNPQGADNSPLHL. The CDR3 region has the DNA TGCGCCACCAACCCACAGGGGGCCGATAATTCACCCCTCCACCTT.

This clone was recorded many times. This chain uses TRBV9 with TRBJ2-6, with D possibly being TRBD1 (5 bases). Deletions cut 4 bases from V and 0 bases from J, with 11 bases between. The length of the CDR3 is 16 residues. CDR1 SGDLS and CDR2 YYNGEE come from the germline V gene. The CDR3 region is CASSPRQSSGANVLTF. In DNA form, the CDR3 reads TGTGCCAGCAGCCCCAGACAGAGCTCTGGGGCCAACGTCCTGACTTTC.

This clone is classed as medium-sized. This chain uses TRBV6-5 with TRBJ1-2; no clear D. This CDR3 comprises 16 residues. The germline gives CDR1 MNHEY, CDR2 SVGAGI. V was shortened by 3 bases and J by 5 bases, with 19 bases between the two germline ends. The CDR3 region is CASSYGLDRREYGYTF. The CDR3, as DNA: TGTGCCAGCAGTTATGGGTTGGACCGGAGGGAATATGGCTACACCTTC.